Listed below are T cell receptor beta chains from one sample, sequenced in a study of graft-versus-host responses after intestinal transplantation. Only in-frame clones appear in the TCRdb table, and some are missing; sequencing was by immunoSEQ multiplex PCR. The sample consists of over 100,000 clones, approximately 95% of them appearing once. These receptors have no known antigen. This material consisted of unstimulated CD8+ T cells sorted from spleen or lymph node cells, taken before intestinal transplant. Receptor source: a human donor who received an intestinal transplant. The CDR3 runs from the conserved cysteine through the conserved F or W. D genes are given only for firm matches. Only part of the rows carry a size: once, few, many, or a class if the clone is expanded.

CDR3: CASTSAEWRGQISYEQYF
DNA: TGCGCCAGCACCTCGGCCGAGTGGCGGGGTCAGATCTCCTACGAGCAGTACTTC
V: TRBV10-1
J: TRBJ2-7
D: NA
size: NA

CDR3: CATSTRTSGITDYEQCF
DNA: TGTGCCACCAGCACGAGGACTAGCGGGATCACGGACTACGAGCAGTGCTTC
V: TRBV15
J: TRBJ2-7
D: TRBD2
size: NA

CDR3: CASSLAGRDRAYSNQPQHF
DNA: TGTGCCAGCAGCTTAGCTGGCCGGGACAGGGCCTATAGCAATCAGCCCCAGCATTTT
V: TRBV7-8
J: TRBJ1-5
D: TRBD1
size: NA

CDR3: CASSPSGPSSYNEQFF
DNA: TGTGCCAGCAGTCCCAGCGGGCCCTCCTCCTACAATGAGCAGTTCTTC
V: TRBV7-2
J: TRBJ2-1
D: NA
size: NA

CDR3: CAWGTVNTEAFF
DNA: TGTGCCTGGGGGACAGTGAACACTGAAGCTTTCTTT
V: TRBV30
J: TRBJ1-1
D: TRBD1
size: NA

CDR3: CASSPRHSGTPYNEQFF
DNA: TGTGCCAGCAGCCCCCGACATTCCGGGACCCCATACAATGAGCAGTTCTTC
V: TRBV9
J: TRBJ2-1
D: NA
size: NA

CDR3: CASSFTGGPYEQYF
DNA: TGTGCCAGCAGCTTTACAGGGGGTCCCTACGAGCAGTACTTC
V: TRBV7-9
J: TRBJ2-7
D: TRBD1
size: NA

CDR3: CASSLVSQETQYF
DNA: TGTGCCAGCAGTTTAGTCAGCCAAGAGACCCAGTACTTC
V: TRBV27
J: TRBJ2-5
D: NA
size: NA

CDR3: CASSLGTSTSYEQYF
DNA: TGCGCCAGCAGTCTCGGGACTAGTACTTCCTACGAGCAGTACTTC
V: TRBV5-1
J: TRBJ2-7
D: TRBD2
size: NA

CDR3: CATSTGLRSPLHF
DNA: TGTGCCACATCGACAGGGTTGAGGTCACCCCTCCACTTT
V: TRBV15
J: TRBJ1-6
D: TRBD1
size: NA

CDR3: CASSVGTSGFYEQYF
DNA: TGTGCCAGCAGCGTAGGGACTAGCGGCTTTTACGAGCAGTACTTC
V: TRBV13
J: TRBJ2-7
D: TRBD2
size: NA

CDR3: CASSLGWGDTGELFF
DNA: TGCGCCAGCAGCTTGGGTTGGGGGGACACCGGGGAGCTGTTTTTT
V: TRBV5-1
J: TRBJ2-2
D: NA
size: NA

CDR3: CASSGGEGPRETQYF
DNA: TGTGCCAGCAGTGGGGGGGAGGGCCCGCGGGAGACCCAGTACTTC
V: TRBV2
J: TRBJ2-5
D: TRBD2
size: few

CDR3: CASSKLGGGGNEQFF
DNA: TGTGCCAGCAGCAAGCTAGGGGGAGGAGGTAATGAGCAGTTCTTC
V: TRBV7-8
J: TRBJ2-1
D: NA
size: NA

CDR3: CASILRIKKGHESTDTQYF
DNA: TGTGCCAGCATCTTAAGGATAAAGAAGGGTCATGAGAGCACAGATACGCAGTATTTT
V: TRBV11-2
J: TRBJ2-3
D: NA
size: NA

CDR3: CASKSGQGNYSNQPQHF
DNA: TGTGCCAGCAAGTCCGGACAGGGGAATTATAGCAATCAGCCCCAGCATTTT
V: TRBV28
J: TRBJ1-5
D: TRBD1
size: NA

CDR3: CASSDFPYEQYF
DNA: TGTGCCAGCAGTGACTTTCCCTACGAGCAGTACTTC
V: TRBV6-1
J: TRBJ2-7
D: NA
size: NA

CDR3: CASSQEQFPIYNEQFF
DNA: TGTGCCAGCAGCCAAGAGCAATTCCCCATCTACAATGAGCAGTTCTTC
V: TRBV4-2
J: TRBJ2-1
D: NA
size: NA

CDR3: CACRQGQLEEQYF
DNA: TGTGCCTGCCGCCAGGGACAGCTTGAGGAGCAGTACTTC
V: TRBV6-1
J: TRBJ2-7
D: TRBD1
size: NA

CDR3: CASSQVGQGRAGTEAFF
DNA: TGCGCCAGCAGCCAAGTTGGTCAGGGAAGAGCGGGGACTGAAGCTTTCTTT
V: TRBV4-1
J: TRBJ1-1
D: NA
size: NA

CDR3: CASRPDSRGHYEQYF
DNA: TGTGCCAGCAGACCGGACAGCCGGGGGCACTACGAGCAGTACTTC
V: TRBV27
J: TRBJ2-7
D: NA
size: NA

CDR3: CASSIGYSSYEQYF
DNA: TGTGCCAGTAGTATAGGTTACAGCTCCTACGAGCAGTACTTC
V: TRBV19
J: TRBJ2-7
D: NA
size: NA

CDR3: CASSVAVGSGEETQYF
DNA: TGTGCCAGCAGCGTAGCCGTAGGTAGCGGTGAAGAGACCCAGTACTTC
V: TRBV9
J: TRBJ2-5
D: NA
size: once

CDR3: CASSLAQGLFEQYF
DNA: TGTGCCAGCAGCTTAGCTCAGGGGTTATTCGAGCAGTACTTC
V: TRBV7-2
J: TRBJ2-7
D: NA
size: NA

CDR3: CASSGRDRGYEQYF
DNA: TGTGCCAGCAGCGGCCGGGACAGGGGCTACGAGCAGTACTTC
V: TRBV9
J: TRBJ2-7
D: TRBD1
size: NA

CDR3: CSVTDTQYF
DNA: TGCAGCGTCACAGATACGCAGTATTTT
V: TRBV20-1
J: TRBJ2-3
D: NA
size: NA

CDR3: CSVEEGAGQPQHF
DNA: TGCAGCGTTGAAGAAGGGGCCGGCCAGCCCCAGCATTTT
V: TRBV29-1
J: TRBJ1-5
D: NA
size: once

CDR3: CASSLGHVVMNTEAFF
DNA: TGTGCCAGCAGCCTCGGACACGTAGTTATGAACACTGAAGCTTTCTTT
V: TRBV5-4
J: TRBJ1-1
D: NA
size: NA

CDR3: CASSQELSTYEQYF
DNA: TGCGCCAGCAGCCAAGAACTATCAACCTACGAGCAGTACTTC
V: TRBV4-3
J: TRBJ2-7
D: NA
size: NA

CDR3: CASNPSGANVLTF
DNA: TGTGCCAGTAACCCCTCTGGGGCCAACGTCCTGACTTTC
V: TRBV19
J: TRBJ2-6
D: NA
size: NA

CDR3: CASSIASLDEQFF
DNA: TGTGCCAGTAGTATCGCCAGTCTCGATGAGCAGTTCTTC
V: TRBV19
J: TRBJ2-1
D: NA
size: NA

CDR3: CASSFIGGGEVDEQYF
DNA: TGTGCCAGCAGCTTCATCGGCGGGGGAGAGGTCGACGAGCAGTACTTC
V: TRBV7-9
J: TRBJ2-7
D: TRBD2
size: NA

CDR3: CASSNPGEREGSYNEQFF
DNA: TGTGCCAGCAGCAACCCGGGAGAGCGGGAGGGGTCCTACAATGAGCAGTTCTTC
V: TRBV7-8
J: TRBJ2-1
D: TRBD2
size: NA

CDR3: CASSLRREGNEQYF
DNA: TGTGCCAGCAGCTTACGGCGGGAGGGTAACGAGCAGTACTTC
V: TRBV7-2
J: TRBJ2-7
D: TRBD2
size: NA

CDR3: CATSRARDRAYNEQFF
DNA: TGTGCCACCAGCAGAGCCCGGGACAGGGCCTACAATGAGCAGTTCTTC
V: TRBV15
J: TRBJ2-1
D: TRBD1
size: once

CDR3: CASGIAGVINNEQFF
DNA: TGTGCCAGCGGTATAGCGGGAGTTATAAACAATGAGCAGTTCTTC
V: TRBV13
J: TRBJ2-1
D: TRBD2
size: NA

CDR3: CASTPPWTVNFGELYEQYF
DNA: TGTGCCAGCACCCCGCCCTGGACAGTCAACTTCGGCGAACTCTACGAGCAGTACTTC
V: TRBV28
J: TRBJ2-7
D: NA
size: NA

CDR3: CASSMAGDGEAFF
DNA: TGTGCCAGTAGTATGGCGGGGGACGGTGAAGCTTTCTTT
V: TRBV19
J: TRBJ1-1
D: NA
size: NA

CDR3: CASSFPRAGQPQHF
DNA: TGTGCCAGCAGTTTCCCCAGGGCTGGTCAGCCCCAGCATTTT
V: TRBV28
J: TRBJ1-5
D: NA
size: NA

CDR3: CASSPLGGFGNEQFF
DNA: TGTGCCAGCAGCCCACTGGGAGGATTTGGTAATGAGCAGTTCTTC
V: TRBV25-1
J: TRBJ2-1
D: NA
size: NA

CDR3: CASSVEKGWGYGYTF
DNA: TGTGCCAGCAGCGTAGAAAAGGGCTGGGGCTATGGCTACACCTTC
V: TRBV9
J: TRBJ1-2
D: NA
size: NA

CDR3: CASSLGLAASYEQYF
DNA: TGTGCCAGCAGCCTGGGACTAGCGGCCTCCTACGAGCAGTACTTC
V: TRBV7-6
J: TRBJ2-7
D: TRBD2
size: NA

CDR3: CASRDRERYEQYF
DNA: TGTGCCAGCCGGGACAGGGAGAGGTACGAGCAGTACTTC
V: TRBV6-1
J: TRBJ2-7
D: TRBD1
size: NA

CDR3: CASSPLTGNEQYF
DNA: TGTGCCAGCAGTCCCCTGACAGGGAACGAGCAGTACTTC
V: TRBV28
J: TRBJ2-7
D: TRBD1
size: NA

CDR3: CASSLTQIHNEQFF
DNA: TGCGCCAGCAGCCTAACACAAATTCACAATGAGCAGTTCTTC
V: TRBV5-1
J: TRBJ2-1
D: NA
size: NA

CDR3: CASSLQQGYYGYTF
DNA: TGTGCCAGCAGCCTACAACAGGGGTACTATGGCTACACCTTC
V: TRBV27
J: TRBJ1-2
D: TRBD1
size: NA